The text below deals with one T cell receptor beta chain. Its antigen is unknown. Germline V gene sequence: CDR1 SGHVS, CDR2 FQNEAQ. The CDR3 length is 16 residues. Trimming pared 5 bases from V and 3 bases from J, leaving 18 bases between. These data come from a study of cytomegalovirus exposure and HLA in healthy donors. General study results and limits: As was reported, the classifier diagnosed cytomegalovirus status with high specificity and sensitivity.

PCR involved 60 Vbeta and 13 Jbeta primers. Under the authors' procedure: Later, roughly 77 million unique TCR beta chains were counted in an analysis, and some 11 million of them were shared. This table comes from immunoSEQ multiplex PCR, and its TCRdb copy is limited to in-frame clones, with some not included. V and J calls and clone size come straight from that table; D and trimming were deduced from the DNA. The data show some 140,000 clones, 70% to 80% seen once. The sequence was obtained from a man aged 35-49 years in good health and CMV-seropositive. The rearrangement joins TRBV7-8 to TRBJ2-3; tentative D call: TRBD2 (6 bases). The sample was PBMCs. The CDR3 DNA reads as TGTGCCAGCAGCCGTACTAGGAGGGGATGGACAGATACGCAGTATTTT. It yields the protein CASSRTRRGWTDTQYF. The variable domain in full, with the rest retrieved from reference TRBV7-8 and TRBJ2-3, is GAGVSQSPRYKVAKRGQDVALRCDPISGHVSLFWYQQALGQGPEFLTYFQNEAQLDKSGLPSDRFFAERPEGSVSTLKIQRTQQEDSAVYLCASSRTRRGWTDTQYFGPGTRLTVL.